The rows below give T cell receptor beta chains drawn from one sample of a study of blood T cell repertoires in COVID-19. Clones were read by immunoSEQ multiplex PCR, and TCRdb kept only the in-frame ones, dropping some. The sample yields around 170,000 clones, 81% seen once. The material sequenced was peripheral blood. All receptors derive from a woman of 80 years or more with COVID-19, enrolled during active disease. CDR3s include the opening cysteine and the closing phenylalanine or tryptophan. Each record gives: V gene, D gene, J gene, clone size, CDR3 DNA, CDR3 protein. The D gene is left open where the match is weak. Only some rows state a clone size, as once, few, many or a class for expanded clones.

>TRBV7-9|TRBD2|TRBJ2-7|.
TGTGCCAGCAGCTTAGGGGCGGGAGCCTACGAGCAGTACTTC
CASSLGAGAYEQYF
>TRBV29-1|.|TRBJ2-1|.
TGCAGCGTTGTTCTCTACAATGAGCAGTTCTTC
CSVVLYNEQFF
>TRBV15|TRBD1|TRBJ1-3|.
TGTGCCACCAGCCCCCGGACAGGGTTCGGGAACACCATATATTTT
CATSPRTGFGNTIYF
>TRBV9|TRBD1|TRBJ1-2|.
TGTGCCAGCAGCGGTAACACCGGGACAGTTATCTATGGCTACACCTTC
CASSGNTGTVIYGYTF
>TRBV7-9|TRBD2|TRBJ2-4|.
TGTGCCAGCAGCCTAGCGGGGGGGCAGAACATTCAGTACTTC
CASSLAGGQNIQYF
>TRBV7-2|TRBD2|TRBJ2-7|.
TGTGCCAGCAGCTTAGTGGGGGGGTCGACCTCCTACGAGCAGTACTTC
CASSLVGGSTSYEQYF
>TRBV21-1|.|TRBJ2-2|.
TGTGCCAGCAGCGGACTTCCGAGGGCCGGGGAGCTGTTTTTT
CASSGLPRAGELFF
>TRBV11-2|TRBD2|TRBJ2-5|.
TGTGCCAGCAGCCGAGAGCGGGGAGGGTGGGAGACCCAGTACTTC
CASSRERGGWETQYF
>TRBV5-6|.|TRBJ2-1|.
TGTGCCAGCAGCTTGGTTGGCAGGGGAAACAATGAGCAGTTCTTC
CASSLVGRGNNEQFF
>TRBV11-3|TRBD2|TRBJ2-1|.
TGTGCCAGCACCGCGACTAGCGGGGGCCACCGGGTTCGCAATGAGCAGTTCTTC
CASTATSGGHRVRNEQFF
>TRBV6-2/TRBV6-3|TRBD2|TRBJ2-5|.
TGTGCCAGCAGTTACCTGGGTAGCGGGGAGACCCAGTACTTC
CASSYLGSGETQYF
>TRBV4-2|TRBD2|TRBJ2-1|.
TGTGCCAGCAGCCAGGGGACTAGCGGGAGTGGGTATGAGCAGTTCTTC
CASSQGTSGSGYEQFF
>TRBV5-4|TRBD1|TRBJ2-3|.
TGTGCCAGCAGCCCTATGACAGGGACCAACACAGATACGCAGTATTTT
CASSPMTGTNTDTQYF
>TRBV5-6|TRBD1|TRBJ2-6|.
TGTGCCAGCAGCTCACAGGGGCCTGGGGCCAACGTCCTGACTTTC
CASSSQGPGANVLTF
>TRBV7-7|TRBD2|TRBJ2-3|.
TGTGCCAGCAGCTTGGGCGGGGGGGCCCCAGATACGCAGTATTTT
CASSLGGGAPDTQYF
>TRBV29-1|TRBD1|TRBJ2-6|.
TGCAGCGTTGTTCAAGGAGTAAGGACAGGGGCCGCGCTCTCTGGGGCCAACGTCCTGACTTTC
CSVVQGVRTGAALSGANVLTF
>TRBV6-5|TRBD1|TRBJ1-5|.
TGTGCCAGCCAAAGAGACAGGGGAGGTCAGCCCCAGCATTTT
CASQRDRGGQPQHF
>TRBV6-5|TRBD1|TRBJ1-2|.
TGTGCCAGCAGTTTTGCAGGGGGCGTTTCTAACTATGGCTACACCTTC
CASSFAGGVSNYGYTF
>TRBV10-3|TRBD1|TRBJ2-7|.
TGTGCCATCAGGGGACAGGGGACCTACGAGCAGTACTTC
CAIRGQGTYEQYF
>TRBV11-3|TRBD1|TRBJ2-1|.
TGTGCCAGCAGCTTAGGCTCAGGGGGTATGAATGAGCAGTTCTTC
CASSLGSGGMNEQFF
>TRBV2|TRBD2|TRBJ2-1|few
TGTGCCAGCAGTGGACTAGCGGGGGCCATGTACTCCTACAATGAGCAGTTCTTC
CASSGLAGAMYSYNEQFF
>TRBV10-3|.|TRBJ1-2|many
TGTGCCATCAGTGGACCAAGACAGGCTGGCTACACCTTC
CAISGPRQAGYTF
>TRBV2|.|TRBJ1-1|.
TGTGCCAGCAGCGGGGGACGGATGAACACTGAAGCTTTCTTT
CASSGGRMNTEAFF
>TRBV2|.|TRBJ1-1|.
TGTGCCAGCAGTGAAATTTTAATTTTGGAAGCTTTCTTT
CASSEILILEAFF
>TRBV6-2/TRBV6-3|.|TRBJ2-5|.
TGTGCCAGCAGTTACCTCCAGGGCGGAGGGGAGACCCAGTACTTC
CASSYLQGGGETQYF
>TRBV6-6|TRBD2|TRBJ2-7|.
TGTGCCAGCAGTCAGGGACTAGCGGGGGCTTGGGGCTACGAGCAGTACTTC
CASSQGLAGAWGYEQYF
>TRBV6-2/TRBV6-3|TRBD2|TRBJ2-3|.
TGTGCCAGCAGCCCTAGTCGGAGCGGGAGGGCCCCCCGAGACGATACGCAGTATTTT
CASSPSRSGRAPRDDTQYF
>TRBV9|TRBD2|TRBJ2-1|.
TGTGCCAGCAGCTTCCAGAGCGGGAACTACAATGAGCAGTTCTTC
CASSFQSGNYNEQFF
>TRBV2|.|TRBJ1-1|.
TGTGCCAGCAGTGGGCGAGGCTACACTGAAGCTTTCTTT
CASSGRGYTEAFF
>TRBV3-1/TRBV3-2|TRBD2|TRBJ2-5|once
TGTGCCAGCAGCCTTGGGACTAGCGGGGGGACAAAGACCCAGTACTTC
CASSLGTSGGTKTQYF
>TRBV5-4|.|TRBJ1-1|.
TGTGCCAGCAGCTTGGAGCCTAGCCTAGAAGCTTTCTTT
CASSLEPSLEAFF
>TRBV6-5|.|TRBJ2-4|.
TGTGCCAGCAGTTACCGGGACACTCAGTACTTC
CASSYRDTQYF
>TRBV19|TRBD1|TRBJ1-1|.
TGTGCCAGTAGTGCTTCGGGACAGGGGATATCCATGAACACTGAAGCTTTCTTT
CASSASGQGISMNTEAFF
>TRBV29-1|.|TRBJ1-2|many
TGCAGCGTAGCTACAGGGCGAGACGGCTACACCTTC
CSVATGRDGYTF
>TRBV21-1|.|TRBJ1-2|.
TGTGCCAGCAGCGCCGACTTTTCGAGAGGGAAGGGCTATGGCTACACCTTC
CASSADFSRGKGYGYTF
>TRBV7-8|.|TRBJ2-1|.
TGTGCCAGCAGCGCGCTAACCGGCAATGAGCAGTTCTTC
CASSALTGNEQFF
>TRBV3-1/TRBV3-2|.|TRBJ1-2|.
TGTGCCAGCAGCCAAGATGAGGGAGGCTACACCTTC
CASSQDEGGYTF
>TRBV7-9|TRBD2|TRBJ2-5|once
TGTGCCAGCAGCTCCGGGGGGAAGACCCAGTACTTC
CASSSGGKTQYF
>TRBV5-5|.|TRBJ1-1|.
TGTGCCAGCAGCTTGGCAGTTCGTTTGTCCGCTTTCTTT
CASSLAVRLSAFF
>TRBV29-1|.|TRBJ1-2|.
TGCAGCGATCGGGACAAACATAACTATGGCTACACCTTC
CSDRDKHNYGYTF
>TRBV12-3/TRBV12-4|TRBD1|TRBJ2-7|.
TGTGCCAGCAGTCGGGACAGGGTGTACGAGCAGTACTTC
CASSRDRVYEQYF
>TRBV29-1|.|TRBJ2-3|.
TGCAGCGTGATCGAGGTCTTAGGAGATACGCAGTATTTT
CSVIEVLGDTQYF
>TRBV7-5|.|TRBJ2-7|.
TGTGTCAGAAGCTTCCTAGGACTAGCGGGGGTCTCCTACGAGCAGTACTTC
CVRSFLGLAGVSYEQYF
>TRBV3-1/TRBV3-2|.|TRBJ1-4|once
TGTGCCAGCAGCCGAGATACAGGCCTGTTTTTT
CASSRDTGLFF
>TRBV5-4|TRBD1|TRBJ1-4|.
TGTGCCAGCAGCTTCGATTGGACAGGGAATGAAAAACTGTTTTTT
CASSFDWTGNEKLFF
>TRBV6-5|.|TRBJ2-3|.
TGTGCCAGCAGTTACACGTGGGGGGAGGATACGCAGTATTTT
CASSYTWGEDTQYF